At least ten counts were recorded for the clone carrying this T cell receptor (beta chain). Researchers prepared the TCRbeta library using unique molecular identifiers, the study reports. Each CDR3 protein gets one entry after TCRdb re-called the PCR reads with MiXCR. The repertoire holds hundreds of thousands of distinct CDR3 sequences, with 8.2% as singletons. This entry is derived from a study of T-cell reconstitution after alpha-beta-depleted transplantation in children. CDR1 and CDR2 from the germline V gene are SEHNR and FQNEAQ (reference sequence). The V end was cut by 8 bases, the J end by 6 bases, with 16 bases between. CDR3 size: 14 residues.

This receptor was taken from a male patient between 5 and 17 years old who had a stem cell transplant for acute lymphoblastic leukemia, so the T cells may come from the graft donor. The input for sequencing was PBMCs, mostly from graft donor cells, taken 180 days after TCRalphabeta/CD19-depleted stem cell transplant. The rearrangement joins TRBV7-9 to TRBJ2-2, with a tentative D call TRBD2 (5 bases). CDR3 sequence: CASPPGPGAGELFF. The CDR3 DNA is TGTGCCAGCCCCCCGGGCCCCGGGGCCGGGGAGCTGTTTTTT.